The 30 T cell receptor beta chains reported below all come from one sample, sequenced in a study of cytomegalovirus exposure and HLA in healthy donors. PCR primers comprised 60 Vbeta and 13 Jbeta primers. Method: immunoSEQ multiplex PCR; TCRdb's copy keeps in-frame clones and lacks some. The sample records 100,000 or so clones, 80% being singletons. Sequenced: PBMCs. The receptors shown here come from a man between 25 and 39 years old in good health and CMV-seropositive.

The CDR3 is CASTHDSHYEQYF. The CDR3 DNA reads as TGTGCCAGCACTCACGACAGCCACTACGAGCAGTACTTC. The chain couples TRBV6-7 to TRBJ2-7; D might be TRBD1 (5 bases). TRBV6-7 is given ORF status, its function remaining uncertain. The CDR3 spans 13 residues. The V and J ends lost 7 bases and 3 bases respectively, with 13 bases between them.

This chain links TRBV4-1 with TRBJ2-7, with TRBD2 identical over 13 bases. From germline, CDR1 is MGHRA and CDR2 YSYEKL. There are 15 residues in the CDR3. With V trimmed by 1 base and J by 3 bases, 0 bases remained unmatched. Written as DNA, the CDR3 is TGCGCCAGCAGCCAAGGACTAGCGGGGGGCTACGAGCAGTACTTC. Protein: CASSQGLAGGYEQYF.

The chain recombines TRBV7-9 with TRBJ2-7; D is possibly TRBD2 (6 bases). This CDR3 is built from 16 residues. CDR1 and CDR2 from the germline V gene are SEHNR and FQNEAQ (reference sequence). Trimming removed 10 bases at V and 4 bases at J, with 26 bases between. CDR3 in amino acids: CAIITPGGAPDYEQYF. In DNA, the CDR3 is TGTGCCATCATCACCCCTGGAGGGGCACCGGATTACGAGCAGTACTTC.

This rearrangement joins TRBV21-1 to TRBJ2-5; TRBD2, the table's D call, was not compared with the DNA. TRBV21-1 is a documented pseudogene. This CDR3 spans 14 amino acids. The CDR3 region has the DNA TGTGCCAGCAGCAAAGTGGCGGGGCCTTGGGCCCAGTACTTC. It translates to CASSKVAGPWAQYF.

DNA for the CDR3: TGTGCCAGCACTAGGGGGGGCCTTAGTAATGAGCAGTTCTTC. It specifies CASTRGGLSNEQFF. The rearrangement uses TRBV6-1 and TRBJ2-1, with TRBD2 as a possible D gene (7 bases). CDR1 is MNHNS, CDR2 SASEGT, per germline. The CDR3 length is 14 residues. Trimming shortened V by 7 bases and J by 7 bases, and 17 bases separated the two germline ends.

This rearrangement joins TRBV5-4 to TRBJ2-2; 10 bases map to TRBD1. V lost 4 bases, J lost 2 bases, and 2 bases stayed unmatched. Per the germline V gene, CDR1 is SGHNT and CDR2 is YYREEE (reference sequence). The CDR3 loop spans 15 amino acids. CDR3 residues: CASSGTGVNTGELFF. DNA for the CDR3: TGTGCCAGCAGCGGGACAGGGGTTAACACCGGGGAGCTGTTTTTT. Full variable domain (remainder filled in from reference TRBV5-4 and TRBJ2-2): ETGVTQSPTHLIKTRGQQVTLRCSSQSGHNTVSWYQQALGQGPQFIFQYYREEENGRGNFPPRFSGLQFPNYSSELNVNALELDDSALYLCASSGTGVNTGELFFGEGSRLTVL.

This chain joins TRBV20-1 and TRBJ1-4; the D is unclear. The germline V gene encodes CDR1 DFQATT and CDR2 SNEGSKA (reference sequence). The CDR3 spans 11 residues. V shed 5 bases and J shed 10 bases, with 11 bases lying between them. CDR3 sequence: CSAATRGKLFF. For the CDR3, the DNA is TGCAGTGCTGCGACCCGGGGAAAACTGTTTTTT.

The CDR3 region is CASSLLGLAGLQETQYF. The CDR3 DNA follows: TGTGCCAGCAGCTTATTGGGGCTAGCGGGGTTACAAGAGACCCAGTACTTC. This rearrangement joins TRBV5-4 to TRBJ2-5; TRBD2 matches at 9 bases. Germline trimming cut 2 bases from V and 2 bases from J; bases unmatched to any gene: 10. Per germline, CDR1 SGHNT and CDR2 YYREEE (reference sequence). This CDR3 is built from 17 residues.

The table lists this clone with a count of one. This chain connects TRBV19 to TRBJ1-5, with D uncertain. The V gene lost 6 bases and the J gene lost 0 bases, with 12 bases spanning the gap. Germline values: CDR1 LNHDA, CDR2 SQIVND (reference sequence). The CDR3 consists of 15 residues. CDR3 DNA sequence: TGTGCCAGTAGCCTAGAGTATTATAGCAATCAGCCCCAGCATTTT. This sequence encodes CASSLEYYSNQPQHF.

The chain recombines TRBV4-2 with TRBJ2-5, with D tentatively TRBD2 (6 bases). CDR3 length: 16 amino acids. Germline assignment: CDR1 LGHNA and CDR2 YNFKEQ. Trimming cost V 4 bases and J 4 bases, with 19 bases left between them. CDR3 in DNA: TGTGCCAGCAGCCTCCCCGTGGGGGGTGGGGGAGAGACCCAGTACTTC. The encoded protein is CASSLPVGGGGETQYF.

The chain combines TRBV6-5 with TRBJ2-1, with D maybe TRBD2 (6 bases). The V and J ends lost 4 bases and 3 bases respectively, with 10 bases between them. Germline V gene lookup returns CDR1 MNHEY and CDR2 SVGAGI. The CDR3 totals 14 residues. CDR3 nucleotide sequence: TGTGCCAGCAGTTCGGGGACTGACTACAATGAGCAGTTCTTC. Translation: CASSSGTDYNEQFF.

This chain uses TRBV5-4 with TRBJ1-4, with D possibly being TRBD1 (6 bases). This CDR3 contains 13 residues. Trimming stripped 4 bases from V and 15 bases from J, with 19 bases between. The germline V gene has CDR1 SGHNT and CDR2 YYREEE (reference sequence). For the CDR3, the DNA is TGTGCCAGCAGCGTAAACAGGGCCCCTGAGATGTTTTTT. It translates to CASSVNRAPEMFF.

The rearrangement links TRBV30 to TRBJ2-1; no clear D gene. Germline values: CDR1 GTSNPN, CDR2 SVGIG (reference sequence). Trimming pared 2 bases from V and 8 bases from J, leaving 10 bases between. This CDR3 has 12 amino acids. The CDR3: CAWSSGTDEQFF. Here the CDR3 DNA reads TGTGCCTGGAGTTCGGGTACGGATGAGCAGTTCTTC.

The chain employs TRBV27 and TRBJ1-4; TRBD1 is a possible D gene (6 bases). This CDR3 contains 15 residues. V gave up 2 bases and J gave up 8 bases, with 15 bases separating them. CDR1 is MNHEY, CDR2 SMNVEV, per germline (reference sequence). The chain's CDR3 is CASSLGTGPAEKLFF. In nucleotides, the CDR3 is TGTGCCAGCAGTTTAGGAACAGGGCCGGCAGAAAAACTGTTTTTT. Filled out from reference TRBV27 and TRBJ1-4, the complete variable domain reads EAQVTQNPRYLITVTGKKLTVTCSQNMNHEYMSWYRQDPGLGLRQIYYSMNVEVTDKGDVPEGYKVSRKEKRNFPLILESPSPNQTSLYFCASSLGTGPAEKLFFGSGTQLSVL.

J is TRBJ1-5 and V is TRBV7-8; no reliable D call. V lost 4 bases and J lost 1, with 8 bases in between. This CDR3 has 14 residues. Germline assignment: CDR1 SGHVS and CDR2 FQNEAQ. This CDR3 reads CASSSRGSNQPQHF. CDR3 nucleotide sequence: TGTGCCAGCAGCTCCAGAGGGAGCAATCAGCCCCAGCATTTT.

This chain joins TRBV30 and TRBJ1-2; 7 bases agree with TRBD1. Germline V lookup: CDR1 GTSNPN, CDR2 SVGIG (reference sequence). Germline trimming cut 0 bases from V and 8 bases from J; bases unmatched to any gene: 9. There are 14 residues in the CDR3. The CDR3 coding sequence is TGTGCCTGGAGTGTACTAGAGGGGGCGCACGGCTACACCTTC. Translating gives CAWSVLEGAHGYTF.

The CDR3 sequence: CASNRQGGFNYGYTF. The CDR3 DNA is TGTGCCAGCAATCGACAGGGCGGATTTAACTATGGCTACACCTTC. The genes are TRBV5-4 and TRBJ1-2, with TRBD1 matching over 7 bases. The CDR3 runs 15 residues. The germline V gene encodes CDR1 SGHNT and CDR2 YYREEE (reference sequence). The V and J ends lost 6 bases and 1 base, in that order; junction bases with no gene match: 9.

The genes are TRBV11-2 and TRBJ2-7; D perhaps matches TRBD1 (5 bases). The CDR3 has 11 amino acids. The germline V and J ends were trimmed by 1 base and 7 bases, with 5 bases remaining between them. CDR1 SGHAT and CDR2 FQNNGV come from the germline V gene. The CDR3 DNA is TGTGCCAGCAGCTTAGCAGGGGAGCAGTACTTC. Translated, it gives CASSLAGEQYF.

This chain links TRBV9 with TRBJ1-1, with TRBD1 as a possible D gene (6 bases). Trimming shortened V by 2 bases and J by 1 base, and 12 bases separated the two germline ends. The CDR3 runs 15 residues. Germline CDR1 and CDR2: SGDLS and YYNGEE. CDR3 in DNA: TGTGCCAGCAGCGTGGGGGCGGACCAGAACACTGAAGCTTTCTTT. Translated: CASSVGADQNTEAFF.

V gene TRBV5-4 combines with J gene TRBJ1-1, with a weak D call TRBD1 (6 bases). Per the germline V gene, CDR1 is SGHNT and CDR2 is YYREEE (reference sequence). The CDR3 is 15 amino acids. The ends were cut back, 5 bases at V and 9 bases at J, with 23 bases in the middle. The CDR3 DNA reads TGTGCCAGCAGACCCGGGGGGGGCGGCGGGGGGAAAGCTTTCTTT. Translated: CASRPGGGGGGKAFF.

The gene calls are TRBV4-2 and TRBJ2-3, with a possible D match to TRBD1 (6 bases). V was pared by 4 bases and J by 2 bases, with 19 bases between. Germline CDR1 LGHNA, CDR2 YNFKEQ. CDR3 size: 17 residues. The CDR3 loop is CASSRIPLTGYTDTQYF. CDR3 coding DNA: TGTGCCAGCAGCCGAATTCCTTTGACAGGATACACAGATACGCAGTATTTT.

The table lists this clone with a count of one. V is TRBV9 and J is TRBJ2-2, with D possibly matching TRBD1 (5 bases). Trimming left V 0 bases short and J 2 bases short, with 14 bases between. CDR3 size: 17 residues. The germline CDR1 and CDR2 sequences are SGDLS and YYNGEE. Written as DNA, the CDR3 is TGTGCCAGCAGCGTAGCTAAGTTCGGACATAACACCGGGGAGCTGTTTTTT. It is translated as CASSVAKFGHNTGELFF. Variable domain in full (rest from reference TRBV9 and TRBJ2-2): DSGVTQTPKHLITATGQRVTLRCSPRSGDLSVYWYQQSLDQGLQFLIQYYNGEERAKGNILERFSAQQFPDLHSELNLSSLELGDSALYFCASSVAKFGHNTGELFFGEGSRLTVL.

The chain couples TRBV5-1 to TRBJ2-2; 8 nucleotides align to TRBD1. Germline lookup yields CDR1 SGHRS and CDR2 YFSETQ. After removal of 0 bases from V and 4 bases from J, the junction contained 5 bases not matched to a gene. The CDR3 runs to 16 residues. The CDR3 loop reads CASSLAGQGVTGELFF. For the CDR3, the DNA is TGCGCCAGCAGCTTGGCCGGACAGGGAGTCACCGGGGAGCTGTTTTTT.

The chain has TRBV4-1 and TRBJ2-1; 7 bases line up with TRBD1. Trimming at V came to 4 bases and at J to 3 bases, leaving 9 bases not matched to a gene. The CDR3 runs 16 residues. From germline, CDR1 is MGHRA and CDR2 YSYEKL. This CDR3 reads CASSPLDRDSYNEQFF. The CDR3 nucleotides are TGCGCCAGCAGCCCCCTCGACAGGGACAGCTACAATGAGCAGTTCTTC.

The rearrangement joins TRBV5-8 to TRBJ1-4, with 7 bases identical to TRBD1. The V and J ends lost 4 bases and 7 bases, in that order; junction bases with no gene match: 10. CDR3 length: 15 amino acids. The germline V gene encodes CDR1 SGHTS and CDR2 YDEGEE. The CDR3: CASSARDSRREKLFF. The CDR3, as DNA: TGTGCCAGCAGCGCCCGGGACAGCCGACGTGAAAAACTGTTTTTT.

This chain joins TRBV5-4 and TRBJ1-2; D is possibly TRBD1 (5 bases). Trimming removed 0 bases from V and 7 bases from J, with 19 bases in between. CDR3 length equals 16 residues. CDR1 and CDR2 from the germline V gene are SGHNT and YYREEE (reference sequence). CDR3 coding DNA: TGTGCCAGCAGCTTGGGGCGAAAGGGGAACGTAGGTGGCTACACCTTC. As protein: CASSLGRKGNVGGYTF.

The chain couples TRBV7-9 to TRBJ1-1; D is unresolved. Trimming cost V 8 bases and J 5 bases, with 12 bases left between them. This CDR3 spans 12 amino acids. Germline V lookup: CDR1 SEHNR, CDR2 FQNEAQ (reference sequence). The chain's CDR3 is CASLGRGTEAFF. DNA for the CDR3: TGTGCCAGCCTGGGCCGGGGAACTGAAGCTTTCTTT.

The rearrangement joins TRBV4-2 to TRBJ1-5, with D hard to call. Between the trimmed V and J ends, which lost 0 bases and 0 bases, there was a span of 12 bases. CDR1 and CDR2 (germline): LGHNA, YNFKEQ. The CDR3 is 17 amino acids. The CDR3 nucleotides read TGTGCCAGCAGCCAAGACACCAGAATCGATAGCAATCAGCCCCAGCATTTT. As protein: CASSQDTRIDSNQPQHF.

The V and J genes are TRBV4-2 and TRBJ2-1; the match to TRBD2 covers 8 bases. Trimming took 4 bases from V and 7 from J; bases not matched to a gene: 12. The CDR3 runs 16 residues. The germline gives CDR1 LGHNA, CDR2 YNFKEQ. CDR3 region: CASSRELAVLRNEQFF. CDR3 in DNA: TGTGCCAGCAGCCGAGAACTAGCGGTTCTTAGAAATGAGCAGTTCTTC.

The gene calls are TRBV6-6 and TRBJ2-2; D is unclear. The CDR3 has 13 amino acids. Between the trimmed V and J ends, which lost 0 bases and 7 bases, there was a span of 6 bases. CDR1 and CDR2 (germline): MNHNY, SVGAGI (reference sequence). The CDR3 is CASSYSPGGELFF. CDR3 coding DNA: TGTGCCAGCAGTTACTCGCCAGGCGGGGAGCTGTTTTTT.